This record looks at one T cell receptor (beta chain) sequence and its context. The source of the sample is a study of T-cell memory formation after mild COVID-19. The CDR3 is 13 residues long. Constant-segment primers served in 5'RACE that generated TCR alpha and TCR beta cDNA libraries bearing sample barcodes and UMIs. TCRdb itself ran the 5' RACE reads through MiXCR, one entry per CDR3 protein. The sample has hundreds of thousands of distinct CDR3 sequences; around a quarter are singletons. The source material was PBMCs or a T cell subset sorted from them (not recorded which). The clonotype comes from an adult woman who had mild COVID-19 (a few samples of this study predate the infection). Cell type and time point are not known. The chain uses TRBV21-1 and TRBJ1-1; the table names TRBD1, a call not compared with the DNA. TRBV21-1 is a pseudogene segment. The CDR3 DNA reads TGTGCCACGGCCGGGACAGGGAATACTGAAGCTTTCTTT. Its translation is CATAGTGNTEAFF.